This TCR beta chain was captured in a study of cytomegalovirus exposure and HLA in healthy donors. The CDR3 sequence is 13 residues long. Germline trimming cut 6 bases from V and 7 bases from J; bases unmatched to any gene: 6. Germline V lookup: CDR1 MDHEN, CDR2 SYDVKM. A note on this clone: Its antigen is unidentified.

Primers included in the PCR were 60 Vbeta and 13 Jbeta primers. Generated by immunoSEQ multiplex PCR, the TCRdb table keeps only in-frame clones and is missing some. This table holds over 70,000 clones. Findings and limits, study-wide: Across all donors, roughly uniform sequencing depth was an assumption of the presence/absence analyses. Immune exposure information comprised only CMV serostatus. Among CMV-associated TCR beta chains, most appeared HLA-restricted in a later analysis. Some segments of the V type, notably TRBV6-2 and TRBV6-3, were excluded as indistinguishable.

The V gene is TRBV28, the J gene TRBJ1-5, with 7 bases matching TRBD1. The TCR sequence derives from a woman aged 40-49 years in good health and CMV-seropositive. Sequencing used PBMCs. The DNA for the CDR3 is TGTGCCAGCAGGGAACCAGGGGGGCAGCCCCAGCATTTT. As protein: CASREPGGQPQHF.